The 21 T cell receptor beta chains given below trace back to one sample, sequenced in a study of metastatic and nonmetastatic thyroid tumors. No patient had received any treatment before thyroid surgery. TCRdb re-called the PCR reads via MiXCR. In the table there are some 16,000 clones, approximately 24% of which are singletons. The sequenced sample consisted of tumor tissue. All receptors come from a male donor with papillary thyroid cancer or a benign thyroid nodule (not recorded which). Some clones in this sample may be carry-over from other donors' samples.

This clone has only a few counts. V usage is TRBV12-3 or TRBV12-4 and J usage is TRBJ2-7; the match to TRBD1 covers 7 bases. This CDR3 comprises 15 residues. J was trimmed by 0 bases and V by 3 bases; bases with no gene match: 5. This CDR3 is CASSLGDSSSYEQYF. Here the CDR3 DNA reads TGTGCCAGCAGTTTGGGGGACAGCAGCTCCTACGAGCAGTACTTC.

In its sample, this clone ranks as medium-sized. This chain uses TRBV28 with TRBJ2-7, with TRBD1 identical over 11 bases. Germline trimming cut 3 bases from V and 2 bases from J; bases unmatched to any gene: 12. The CDR3 extends over 18 amino acids. Germline CDR1 and CDR2: MDHEN and SYDVKM. The CDR3 loop is CASSFVLAGDRGTYEQYF. The CDR3 nucleotides are TGTGCCAGCAGTTTTGTACTGGCGGGGGACAGGGGGACCTACGAGCAGTACTTC.

This clone was seen repeatedly, ten times or more. The rearrangement joins TRBV3-1 to TRBJ1-4, with a tentative D call TRBD1 (5 bases). Trimming removed 0 bases from V and 7 bases from J, with 21 bases in between. This CDR3 has 18 residues. Germline-derived CDR1 and CDR2 are LGHDT and YNNKEL (reference sequence). The CDR3 protein is CASSQDRGGLGVPEKLFF. The CDR3 nucleotides read TGTGCCAGCAGCCAAGATCGGGGAGGATTAGGGGTCCCTGAAAAACTGTTTTTT.

This clone is categorized as medium-sized. DNA for the CDR3: TGTGCCAGCAGTTTGCAGGGGATTTACGAGCAGTACTTC. Encoded protein: CASSLQGIYEQYF. The V and J genes are TRBV28 and TRBJ2-7; D is possibly TRBD1 (6 bases). The V end lost 3 bases, the J end lost 4 bases, and 10 bases lay between the germline ends. The germline V gene encodes CDR1 MDHEN and CDR2 SYDVKM. This CDR3 region has 13 residues.

This clone was counted between two and nine times. V usage is TRBV12-3 or TRBV12-4 and J usage is TRBJ2-2, with D maybe TRBD2 (5 bases). CDR3 length: 15 amino acids. V lost 6 bases and J 7 bases, leaving 18 bases between the germline ends. Here the CDR3 DNA reads TGTGCCAGCAGCCCGTTCGCGGGCGCGGGCGGGGAGCTGTTTTTT. Translation gives CASSPFAGAGGELFF.

This clone has ten or more counts. Other DNA sequences in the same sample also yield this CDR3. The rearrangement uses TRBV19 and TRBJ1-1; TRBD1 might be the D (5 bases). Trimming took off 8 bases at V and 0 bases at J, with 19 bases between the two ends. This CDR3 is built from 16 residues. Per germline, CDR1 LNHDA and CDR2 SQIVND (reference sequence). The CDR3 nucleotides are TGTGCCAGTGCCGAATCAGGGTTCGACATGAACACTGAAGCTTTCTTT. Translated, it gives CASAESGFDMNTEAFF.

As regards this clone: Mismatch with germline at one junction end may stem from a read error. This chain joins TRBV3-1 and TRBJ2-5; D tentatively reads TRBD1 or TRBD2 (5 bases each). CDR3 length equals 14 residues. Germline loops: CDR1 LGHDT, CDR2 YNNKEL (reference sequence). CDR3 protein: CAISQDGTSETHYF. The CDR3 DNA reads TGTGCCATCAGCCAGGACGGGACCTCAGAGACCCATTACTTC.

The rearrangement links TRBV4-1 to TRBJ2-7, with D perhaps TRBD1 (6 bases). Germline V gene sequence: CDR1 MGHRA, CDR2 YSYEKL. The CDR3 sequence is 15 residues long. The germline V and J ends were trimmed by 0 bases and 3 bases, with 12 bases remaining between them. The CDR3: CASSQEWTVLYEQYF. CDR3 DNA: TGCGCCAGCAGCCAAGAGTGGACAGTCCTCTACGAGCAGTACTTC.

This chain joins TRBV5-1 and TRBJ2-5; D might be TRBD2 (6 bases). Per the germline V gene, CDR1 is SGHRS and CDR2 is YFSETQ. The CDR3 contains 17 residues. V was pared by 0 bases and J by 0 bases, with 15 bases between. CDR3 region: CASSLVGGTTYQETQYF. CDR3 in DNA: TGCGCCAGCAGCTTGGTGGGCGGGACGACGTACCAAGAGACCCAGTACTTC.

V gene TRBV6-1 combines with J gene TRBJ2-4; 10 nucleotides align to TRBD1. The CDR3 is 17 amino acids. The trim removed 2 bases at V and 3 bases at J, leaving 7 bases unmatched. CDR1 and CDR2 from the germline V gene are MNHNS and SASEGT. This CDR3 reads CASSERQGARSKNIQYF. The CDR3 coding sequence is TGTGCCAGCAGTGAACGACAGGGGGCTCGGAGCAAAAACATTCAGTACTTC.

The gene calls are TRBV30 and TRBJ1-1; D is unclear. The CDR3 has 13 amino acids. Per germline, CDR1 GTSNPN and CDR2 SVGIG (reference sequence). V shed 4 bases and J shed 1 base, with 10 bases lying between them. The CDR3 loop reads CAWTPRANTEAFF. The CDR3 coding sequence is TGTGCCTGGACCCCACGGGCGAACACTGAAGCTTTCTTT.

This clone was detected many times. The junction and the germline gene differ at one end; a read error may be behind it. Other DNA sequences of this sample code for an identical CDR3. J is TRBJ1-1 and V is TRBV28; no clear D gene. The CDR3 sequence is 14 residues long. The germline CDR1 and CDR2 sequences are MDHEN and SYDVKM. CDR3 residues: CATCPGRLNTEAFF. The CDR3 bases are TGCGCCACCTGTCCCGGGCGGTTGAACACTGAAGCTTTCTTT.

This clone was detected ten times or more. The V and J genes are TRBV29-1 and TRBJ2-3; 9 bases map to TRBD2. CDR1 and CDR2 (germline): SQVTM, ANQGSEA. CDR3 length: 13 amino acids. J gave up 4 bases and V 8 bases, and 7 bases lay outside the gene matches. CDR3 protein: CSFASGMADTQYF. The CDR3 nucleotides read TGCAGCTTCGCTAGCGGGATGGCAGATACGCAGTATTTT.

The chain links TRBV2 to TRBJ1-1, with D perhaps matching TRBD1 (5 bases). V was cut by 4 bases and J by 6 bases, with 15 bases left in between. The germline V gene has CDR1 SNHLY and CDR2 FYNNEI. This CDR3 is built from 14 residues. The CDR3 here is CASSVEGRLSEAFF. The CDR3 DNA reads TGTGCCAGCAGTGTGGAGGGGAGGCTCTCTGAAGCTTTCTTT.

On this clone: The germline gene is not matched at one end of the junction; a read error may be the cause. The V call is TRBV6-1, the J call TRBJ1-2; D call uncertain. Germline values: CDR1 MNHNS, CDR2 SASEGT. CDR3 size: 10 residues. The CDR3 here is CASREDGYTF. CDR3 nucleotides: TGTGCCAGCAGGGAAGATGGCTACACCTTC.

Comment on this clone: One end of the junction does not line up with germline, which may come from a read error. The rearrangement joins TRBV10-2 to TRBJ2-6; a possible D gene is TRBD1 (6 bases). Looked up from germline, CDR1 is WSHSY and CDR2 is SAAADI. The CDR3 length is 18 residues. In DNA, the CDR3 is TGTGCCAGCAGTGAGTCAGACAAACTCCACTCTGGGGACAACGTACTGACTTTC. It translates to CASSESDKLHSGDNVLTF.

This clone showed up many times. This sequence joins TRBV3-1 and TRBJ2-3; possible D gene TRBD1, 6 bases. V was pared by 6 bases and J by 2 bases, with 12 bases between. The germline gives CDR1 LGHDT, CDR2 YNNKEL (reference sequence). This CDR3 has 14 residues. The CDR3 reads CASSRQELTDTQYF. The DNA for the CDR3 is TGTGCCAGCAGTAGACAGGAGCTCACAGATACGCAGTATTTT.

This clone was seen only a few times. For the CDR3, the DNA is TGTGTCATCAGCTTGGGGGGCCTTAAGAGCTCCTACGAGCAGTACTTC. This codes for CVISLGGLKSSYEQYF. The chain recombines TRBV11-2 with TRBJ2-7; tentatively, D is TRBD1 or TRBD2 (6 bases each). The CDR3 length is 16 residues. Germline CDR1 and CDR2: SGHAT and FQNNGV.

This clone was seen more than once but under ten times. V is TRBV2 and J is TRBJ1-5, with TRBD1 matching over 11 bases. The germline gives CDR1 SNHLY, CDR2 FYNNEI. The CDR3 length is 15 residues. After removal of 6 bases from V and 3 bases from J, the junction contained 4 bases not matched to a gene. The CDR3 nucleotides are TGTGCCAGCAGCCGGGACAGGGGGGCCAATCAGCCCCAGCATTTT. Its translation: CASSRDRGANQPQHF.

This clone qualifies as medium-sized. The rearrangement uses TRBV5-1 and TRBJ2-2; perhaps TRBD2 as D (5 bases). The CDR3 loop spans 15 amino acids. Trimming removed 4 bases from V and 1 base from J, with 11 bases in between. Germline CDR1 reads SGHRS; CDR2 reads YFSETQ. The CDR3 DNA reads TGCGCCAGCAGCGAGCGGACTGGGAACACCGGGGAGCTGTTTTTT. It encodes CASSERTGNTGELFF.

The rearrangement links TRBV11-2 to TRBJ2-2; D possibly corresponds to TRBD1 (5 bases). Germline CDR1 and CDR2: SGHAT and FQNNGV. V lost 0 bases, J lost 1 base, and 9 bases lay in between. The CDR3 is 16 residues long. This CDR3 reads CASSLDQGGNTGELFF. CDR3 coding DNA: TGTGCCAGCAGCTTAGATCAGGGCGGGAACACCGGGGAGCTGTTTTTT.